This T cell receptor beta chain was retrieved from a study of CD8 T cells in Susac syndrome. Study-level information: The Susac syndrome patients were therapy-naive, on corticosteroids, or on intravenous immunoglobulin alone at blood draw. Study-wide results and caveats: CD4+ repertoires of Susac syndrome patients lacked detectable clonal expansion.

With respect to this clonotype: Antigen specificity is unknown.

Random hexamers were used to reverse transcribe the RNA input (about 0.45 to 1 ug). TCR beta CDR3 was amplified by immunoSEQ multiplex PCR. This amplification extended across 54 Vbeta and 13 Jbeta segments. MiXCR, run by TCRdb on the immunoSEQ multiplex PCR reads, gives a single entry per CDR3 protein. The sample contains under 250,000 distinct CDR3 sequences, about 95% of which appear only once. This sequence originates from a human donor with Susac syndrome. Input material: CD4+ T cells from PBMCs.

The chain's CDR3 is CAWLRGSSYNEQFF. Here the CDR3 DNA reads TGTGCCTGGCTCCGGGGGAGCTCCTACAATGAGCAGTTCTTC. V is TRBV30 and J is TRBJ2-1; D possibly corresponds to TRBD2 (6 bases). CDR1 and CDR2 from the germline V gene are GTSNPN and SVGIG (reference sequence). The CDR3 covers 14 residues. V lost 5 bases and J 0 bases, leaving 11 bases between the germline ends.